This TCR beta chain was recovered during a study of control samples from healthy donors and cancer patients (dated by TCRdb to the early 2020s). V loses 2 bases at its end and J loses 7 bases; junction bases beyond the gene matches: 2. The CDR3, from cysteine to phenylalanine, totals 13 residues. Only the CDR3 part of the read is kept: 39 bases, read in frame from the first base. CDR1 and CDR2 were assigned from the germline V gene as MNHEY and SVGAGI. Turning to this clone: Its binding antigen is unknown. The sample holds no much larger clone one base away, and base qualities are not on file.

To prepare the library, the immunoSEQ multiplex PCR assay was applied. Here the immuneACCESS table is served through TCRdb, limited to in-frame sequences with V and J called. Missing clones are a known gap in these copies; in checked studies unresolved V genes cover under half, and the rest lacks a known reason. The sample table shows about 230,000 clones, and about 80% are seen once. 10% to 15% of the sample goes to the ten largest clones. Material for sequencing was PBMCs. This clonotype originated in an older woman with lung cancer. The V gene is TRBV6-5 and the J gene is TRBJ1-5; 7 of the junction bases match TRBD1. The nucleotide sequence is given as TGTGCCAGCAGTTACGGGGGACAGCAGCCCCAGCATTTT. The translation is CASSYGGQQPQHF.